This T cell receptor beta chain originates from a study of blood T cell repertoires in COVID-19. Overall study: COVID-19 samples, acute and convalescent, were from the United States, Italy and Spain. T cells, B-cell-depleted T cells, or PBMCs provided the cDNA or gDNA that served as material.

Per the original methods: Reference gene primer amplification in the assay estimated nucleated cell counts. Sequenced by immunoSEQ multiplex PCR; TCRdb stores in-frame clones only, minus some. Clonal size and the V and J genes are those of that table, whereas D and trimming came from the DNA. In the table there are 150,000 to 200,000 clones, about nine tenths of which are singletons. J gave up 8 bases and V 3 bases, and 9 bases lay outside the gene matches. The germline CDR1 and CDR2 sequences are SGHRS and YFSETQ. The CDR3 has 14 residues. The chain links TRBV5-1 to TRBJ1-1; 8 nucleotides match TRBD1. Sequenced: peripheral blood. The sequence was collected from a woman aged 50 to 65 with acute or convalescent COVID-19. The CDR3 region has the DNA TGCGCCAGCAGCTCCGGACAGGGCTGGGTAGAAGCTTTCTTT. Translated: CASSSGQGWVEAFF.